This T cell receptor beta chain is drawn from a study of blood T cell repertoires in COVID-19. Study information: The United States, Italy and Spain supplied acute and convalescent COVID-19 samples. T cells, B-cell-depleted T cells, or PBMCs supplied cDNA or gDNA.

While infection was still active, Seattle patients were enrolled and then followed longitudinally. Assay: immunoSEQ multiplex PCR; the TCRdb copy retains only in-frame clones and omits some. The table has approximately 190,000 clones, about 81% seen once. The CDR3 contains 14 residues. Trimming stripped 4 bases from V and 8 bases from J, with 18 bases between. CDR1 is SGDLS, CDR2 YYNGEE, per germline. The V gene is TRBV9, the J gene TRBJ1-2; weak D call: TRBD1 (5 bases). The specimen was peripheral blood. The sequence was collected from a woman in her sixties or seventies with COVID-19, enrolled during active disease. CDR3 in DNA: TGTGCCAGCAGCCCCATTCTTCAGGGAAGGGGCTACACCTTC. Translating it yields CASSPILQGRGYTF.